One sample yielded the 27 T cell receptor beta chains listed below, sequenced in a study of blood T cells in healthy people across ages. Sample-barcoded 5' priming and a J-beta primer mix drove a second PCR of roughly 7 to 11 cycles. TCRdb reanalysed the 5' RACE reads using MiXCR and keeps one entry per CDR3 protein. In the table there are under 750,000 distinct CDR3 sequences, around half of which are singletons. The sequencing input was blood. The source is an elderly man in good health.

This clonotype was recorded a few times. V gene TRBV12-3 or TRBV12-4 combines with J gene TRBJ2-1, with 8 positions matching TRBD1. The CDR3 spans 12 residues. Trimming removed 5 bases from V and 11 bases from J; junction bases left unmatched: 5. The CDR3 here is CASSLRQGKQFF. The CDR3 DNA reads TGTGCCAGCAGTCTCCGACAGGGGAAGCAGTTCTTC.

Many counts were recorded for this clonotype. The CDR3 protein is CASTKGGMDTEAFF. CDR3 nucleotides: TGTGCCAGCACCAAAGGGGGTATGGACACTGAAGCTTTCTTT. The chain joins TRBV6-6 to TRBJ1-1; TRBD1 might be the D (6 bases). Germline assignment: CDR1 MNHNY and CDR2 SVGAGI (reference sequence). CDR3 length: 14 residues. Trimming took off 7 bases at V and 3 bases at J, with 15 bases between the two ends.

On this clonotype: This could be a read error, since a much larger clone is one nucleotide away. The chain carries TRBV6-5 and TRBJ1-1; TRBD1 aligns across 12 bases. The germline CDR1 and CDR2 sequences are MNHEY and SVGAGI. This CDR3 is 14 amino acids long. The CDR3 nucleotides are TGTACCAGCAGGGACAGGGGGCTAGGCACTGAAGCTTTCTTT. Its protein is CTSRDRGLGTEAFF.

With regard to this clonotype: Its ends do not fully match the called genes, so a read error is possible. The J gene is TRBJ2-3, the V gene TRBV4-2; 11 bases agree with TRBD2. This CDR3 is 19 amino acids long. Germline CDR1 LGHNA, CDR2 YNFKEQ. The CDR3 region is CAGSQDWSVAGGYTDTQYF. Here the CDR3 DNA reads TGTGCCGGCAGCCAAGATTGGTCGGTAGCGGGGGGGTACACAGATACGCAGTATTTT.

The V call is TRBV20-1, the J call TRBJ2-1; possibly TRBD2 for D (5 bases). Deletions cut 4 bases from V and 0 bases from J, with 10 bases between. CDR3 size: 14 residues. In germline, CDR1 is DFQATT, CDR2 SNEGSKA (reference sequence). For the CDR3, the DNA is TGCAGTGCTACCAAGCGGCGCTCCTACAATGAGCAGTTCTTC. Residues: CSATKRRSYNEQFF.

This clonotype has more than one count but fewer than ten. This chain uses TRBV13 with TRBJ2-7; the match to TRBD2 covers 12 bases. V trimming: 5 bases; J trimming: 0 bases; junction bases outside the gene matches: 5. The CDR3 covers 16 residues. Germline V CDR1 and CDR2: PRHDT, FYEKMQ (reference sequence). In nucleotides, the CDR3 is TGTGCCAGCAGCGAATCTAGCGGGAGGGACTCCTACGAGCAGTACTTC. Translation: CASSESSGRDSYEQYF.

J is TRBJ2-5 and V is TRBV29-1; D is tentatively TRBD1 or TRBD2 (5 bases each). The ends were cut back, 2 bases at V and 5 bases at J, with 12 bases in the middle. This CDR3 is 13 amino acids long. Germline lookup yields CDR1 SQVTM and CDR2 ANQGSEA. In nucleotides, the CDR3 is TGCAGCGTTGAATCGGGACCCTTTGAGACCCAGTACTTC. It specifies CSVESGPFETQYF.

The gene calls are TRBV7-9 and TRBJ1-5, with 12 bases fitting TRBD1. Germline V CDR1 and CDR2: SEHNR, FQNEAQ (reference sequence). V lost 5 bases, J lost 2 bases, and 7 bases stayed unmatched. The CDR3 is 17 residues long. The CDR3 nucleotides are TGTGCCAGCAGCCTTGGGACAGGGGGCGGAGGCAATCAGCCCCAGCATTTT. This sequence encodes CASSLGTGGGGNQPQHF. Full variable domain (missing parts from reference TRBV7-9 and TRBJ1-5): DTGVSQNPRHKITKRGQNVTFRCDPISEHNRLYWYRQTLGQGPEFLTYFQNEAQLEKSRLLSDRFSAERPKGSFSTLEIQRTEQGDSAMYLCASSLGTGGGGNQPQHFGDGTRLSIL.

The chain is built from TRBV2 and TRBJ1-1; a weak D match, TRBD1 (5 bases). Looked up from germline, CDR1 is SNHLY and CDR2 is FYNNEI. V was shortened by 7 bases and J by 1 base, with 10 bases between the two germline ends. The CDR3 loop spans 13 amino acids. The DNA for the CDR3 is TGTGCCAGCACCCGACAGCCGAACACTGAAGCTTTCTTT. Protein sequence: CASTRQPNTEAFF.

The chain couples TRBV12-3 or TRBV12-4 to TRBJ1-2; D is uncertain. CDR3 length: 15 amino acids. Trimming removed 4 bases at V and 4 bases at J, with 16 bases between. The CDR3 reads CASSSTPGGSYGYTF. The CDR3 nucleotides are TGTGCCAGCAGTTCTACCCCCGGAGGGTCCTATGGCTACACCTTC.

The chain has TRBV10-3 and TRBJ2-6, with 11 positions matching TRBD1. This CDR3 contains 16 residues. In germline, CDR1 is ENHRY, CDR2 SYGVKD. V lost 9 bases to trimming and J lost 1 base; unmatched junction nucleotides: 5. CDR3 loop: CAMGQGVMSGANVLTF. DNA of the CDR3: TGTGCCATGGGACAGGGGGTTATGTCTGGGGCCAACGTCCTGACTTTC.

The gene calls are TRBV16 and TRBJ1-2, with TRBD1 matching 9 bases. This CDR3 region has 15 residues. Germline lookup yields CDR1 KGHSY and CDR2 FQNENV. The ends lost 3 bases at V and 5 bases at J; junction bases unmatched: 7. CDR3 in DNA: TGTGCCAGCAGCCATATCGACAGGGGGTGGTATGGCTACACCTTC. Its translation is CASSHIDRGWYGYTF.

The chain combines TRBV11-1 with TRBJ2-1; tentative D call: TRBD2 (5 bases). The germline gives CDR1 SGHAT, CDR2 FQDESV (reference sequence). This CDR3 is 16 amino acids long. Trimming pared 4 bases from V and 4 bases from J, leaving 17 bases between. CDR3 sequence: CASSSLRSGGYNEQFF. In nucleotides, the CDR3 is TGTGCCAGCAGCTCCTTAAGAAGCGGAGGTTACAATGAGCAGTTCTTC.

The rearrangement links TRBV7-2 to TRBJ2-7; D not certain. The V gene's germline CDR1 is SGHTA and CDR2 FQGNSA. This CDR3 has 13 residues. V lost 5 bases and J 3 bases, leaving 11 bases between the germline ends. CDR3 sequence reads: CASSVRTLYEQYF. CDR3 sequence (DNA): TGTGCCAGCAGCGTCCGGACCCTCTACGAGCAGTACTTC.

The genes are TRBV9 and TRBJ1-4, with unresolved D. The CDR3 extends over 14 amino acids. Trimming stripped 0 bases from V and 8 bases from J, with 11 bases between. Per germline, CDR1 SGDLS and CDR2 YYNGEE. The CDR3 loop is CASSVEARGEKLFF. CDR3 bases: TGTGCCAGCAGCGTAGAAGCGCGCGGGGAAAAACTGTTTTTT.

This clonotype was found a few times. The chain carries TRBV15 and TRBJ2-7; D gene ambiguous. This CDR3 is built from 12 residues. The V end lost 6 bases, the J end lost 6 bases, and 12 bases lay between the germline ends. Looked up from germline, CDR1 is LNHNV and CDR2 is YYDKDF (reference sequence). The CDR3 spells CATSSSSAEQYF. DNA for the CDR3: TGTGCCACCAGTTCCAGTTCGGCCGAGCAGTACTTC.

This clonotype was detected a few times. The chain employs TRBV5-1 and TRBJ2-1, with 8 bases lining up with TRBD2. CDR1 and CDR2 from the germline V gene are SGHRS and YFSETQ. Trimming cost V 0 bases and J 6 bases; bases outside gene matches: 5. This CDR3 has 15 amino acids. Here the CDR3 reads CASSLVVAGSNEQFF. In DNA form, the CDR3 reads TGCGCCAGCAGCTTGGTAGTAGCGGGGAGCAATGAGCAGTTCTTC.

The rearrangement uses TRBV12-5 and TRBJ2-1; D uncertain. Trimming took off 0 bases at V and 0 bases at J, with 9 bases between the two ends. Germline CDR1 LGHNT, CDR2 FRNRAP. The CDR3 sequence is 16 residues long. CDR3 coding DNA: TGTGCTAGTGGTTTGGTAATACGAAGCTCCTACAATGAGCAGTTCTTC. This encodes CASGLVIRSSYNEQFF.

This clonotype was counted only a few times. The chain has TRBV6-2 or TRBV6-3 and TRBJ2-6; D remains unclear. Germline loops: CDR1 MNHEY, CDR2 SVGEGT. Trimming stripped 2 bases from V and 13 bases from J, with 9 bases between. CDR3 length: 12 amino acids. CDR3 in DNA: TGTGCCAGCAGTTACGGGCCCCAGGTCCTGACTTTC. Translating it yields CASSYGPQVLTF.

The V gene is TRBV4-3, the J gene TRBJ2-1; D not resolved. The CDR3 has 16 residues. The V gene lost 0 bases and the J gene lost 9 bases, with 18 bases spanning the gap. The germline V gene encodes CDR1 LGHNA and CDR2 YSLEER. The CDR3, as DNA: TGCGCCAGCAGCCAAGATTGGGCCTCCGTGTCGAGTGAGCAGTTCTTC. Protein: CASSQDWASVSSEQFF.

The chain recombines TRBV4-3 with TRBJ1-4; 11 positions match TRBD1. With 0 bases clipped from V and 8 bases from J, the junction kept 2 bases outside the gene matches. CDR1 and CDR2 from the germline V gene are LGHNA and YSLEER. The CDR3 contains 15 residues. CDR3 amino acids: CASSQEGQGGEKLFF. CDR3 bases: TGCGCCAGCAGCCAAGAGGGACAGGGGGGGGAAAAACTGTTTTTT.

About this clonotype itself: Since a much larger clone is just one base distant, this may be a read error. The chain joins TRBV6-6 to TRBJ2-4; a possible D gene is TRBD1 (6 bases). TRBJ2-7 matches the DNA end more closely, so the J call is doubtful. CDR1 MNHNY and CDR2 SVGAGI come from the germline V gene (reference sequence). CDR3 length: 14 amino acids. CDR3 coding DNA: TGTGCCAGCACCGAGGCAGGGGACCTGTACGAGCAGTACTTC. It yields the protein CASTEAGDLYEQYF.

This clonotype was counted only a few times. The J gene is TRBJ2-2, the V gene TRBV10-3; tentative D call: TRBD2 (5 bases). The CDR3 has 16 residues. Germline V gene data show CDR1 as ENHRY and CDR2 as SYGVKD. V was cut by 0 bases and J by 1 base, with 9 bases left in between. CDR3 in DNA: TGTGCCATCAGTGAGTCGACTAACTTGAACACCGGGGAGCTGTTTTTT. As protein: CAISESTNLNTGELFF.

This rearrangement joins TRBV29-1 to TRBJ2-7; weak D call: TRBD1 (6 bases). The CDR3 extends over 13 amino acids. Germline-derived CDR1 and CDR2 are SQVTM and ANQGSEA. The CDR3 nucleotides read TGCACTGGGGGCAGTAGCTCCTACAATGAGCAGTACTTC. This sequence encodes CTGGSSSYNEQYF.

The rearrangement joins TRBV6-6 to TRBJ1-5; 8 nucleotides match TRBD1. The J segment lost 1 base and the V segment lost 7 bases, leaving 6 bases of the junction unmatched. The CDR3 has 15 residues. The germline V gene has CDR1 MNHNY and CDR2 SVGAGI (reference sequence). CDR3 sequence (DNA): TGTGCCAGCACCCTGGGACAGGTCAGCAATCAGCCCCAGCATTTT. Encoded protein: CASTLGQVSNQPQHF.

The chain has TRBV30 and TRBJ2-4; TRBD1 might be the D (5 bases). The V end lost 8 bases, the J end lost 7 bases, and 21 bases lay between the germline ends. CDR1 and CDR2 from the germline V gene are GTSNPN and SVGIG (reference sequence). This CDR3 contains 14 residues. CDR3 region: CAAQRTKLGNIQYF. CDR3 sequence (DNA): TGTGCCGCCCAGAGGACAAAATTAGGCAACATTCAGTACTTC.

The CDR3 loop is CASSRAQGGSPLHF. The CDR3 DNA reads TGTGCCAGCAGCAGAGCCCAGGGGGGGTCACCCCTCCACTTT. V gene TRBV11-1 combines with J gene TRBJ1-6; 7 bases match TRBD1. The CDR3 spans 14 residues. CDR1 is SGHAT and CDR2 is FQDESV in the germline V gene (reference sequence). Trimming removed 5 bases from V and 10 bases from J; junction bases left unmatched: 8.